These T cell receptor beta chains were read from a single sample in a study of blood T cell repertoires in COVID-19. Sequencing used immunoSEQ multiplex PCR; TCRdb keeps in-frame clones, though not all of them. The sample holds some 220,000 clones, roughly 85% seen once. Sequencing was performed on peripheral blood. The receptor set was obtained from a woman in her late teens or twenties who had recovered from COVID-19. CDR3s include the opening cysteine and the closing phenylalanine or tryptophan. The D gene is left open where the match is weak. Some rows have no size entry. The others give once, few or many, or a class for an expanded clone.

CDR3aa,CDR3nt,v_gene,abundance,d_gene,j_gene
CASSLRSEGYNEQFF,TGTGCCAGCAGCTTACGATCGGAGGGGTACAATGAGCAGTTCTTC,TRBV11-3,-,-,TRBJ2-1
CASSFSGPGENTGELFF,TGTGCCAGCTCATTCAGTGGGCCGGGGGAGAACACCGGGGAGCTGTTTTTT,TRBV18,few,-,TRBJ2-2
CATSEGDRLTDTQYF,TGTGCCACCAGTGAGGGAGACAGGCTGACAGATACGCAGTATTTT,TRBV24-1,-,-,TRBJ2-3
CASSQETRGSGGYTF,TGCGCCAGCAGCCAGGAGACCAGGGGCTCCGGCGGCTACACCTTC,TRBV4-3,-,-,TRBJ1-2
CASSQVRGGFSNQPQHF,TGCGCCAGCAGCCAAGTAAGGGGGGGATTTAGCAATCAGCCCCAGCATTTT,TRBV4-1,-,-,TRBJ1-5
CASSLAGTGGLEQYF,TGTGCCAGCAGTCTTGCGGGAACTGGGGGTCTCGAGCAGTACTTC,TRBV5-4,-,-,TRBJ2-7
CASSRGTGVTGELFF,TGTGCCAGCAGCCGCGGGACAGGGGTCACCGGGGAGCTGTTTTTT,TRBV7-6,few,TRBD1,TRBJ2-2
CAWGGQLNTEAFF,TGTGCCTGGGGAGGACAGTTGAACACTGAAGCTTTCTTT,TRBV30,-,-,TRBJ1-1
CAWEDHTGSRGYTF,TGTGCCTGGGAGGACCATACGGGGTCTCGTGGCTACACCTTC,TRBV30,-,-,TRBJ1-2
CASSQEGFRTSASTDTQYF,TGCGCCAGCAGCCAAGAGGGATTTCGGACTAGCGCCAGCACAGATACGCAGTATTTT,TRBV4-1,-,TRBD2,TRBJ2-3
CASSQQGHQPQHF,TGTGCCAGCAGCCAACAGGGACATCAGCCCCAGCATTTT,TRBV7-2,-,-,TRBJ1-5
CASSQSEVEQFF,TGTGCCAGCAGCCAGTCAGAGGTCGAGCAGTTCTTC,TRBV3-1/TRBV3-2,-,-,TRBJ2-1
CASSSGLAEDTQYF,TGTGCCAGCAGCAGTGGACTAGCGGAAGATACGCAGTATTTT,TRBV13,-,TRBD2,TRBJ2-3
CASSGGGNEQFF,TGTGCCAGCAGTGGTGGCGGCAATGAGCAGTTCTTC,TRBV2,once,-,TRBJ2-1
CASSPKSGHNEKLFF,TGTGCCAGCAGCCCTAAGTCAGGCCATAATGAAAAACTGTTTTTT,TRBV7-9,-,-,TRBJ1-4
CASSDERASSGTTDTQYF,TGTGCCAGCAGTGACGAAAGGGCCTCTAGCGGAACCACAGATACGCAGTATTTT,TRBV25-1,-,TRBD2,TRBJ2-3
CASSQVIPLRGNEQFF,TGTGCCAGCAGCCAAGTTATTCCGCTCAGGGGTAATGAGCAGTTCTTC,TRBV3-1/TRBV3-2,-,-,TRBJ2-1
CASSPSRQGGGSPLHF,TGTGCCAGCAGTCCTTCCCGACAGGGCGGAGGTTCACCCCTCCACTTT,TRBV27,-,TRBD1,TRBJ1-6
CASSLFAGNTIYF,TGTGCCAGCAGTTTGTTTGCGGGAAACACCATATATTTT,TRBV27,-,-,TRBJ1-3
CASTSDGDTEAFF,TGTGCCAGCACCAGCGACGGTGACACTGAAGCTTTCTTT,TRBV11-2,-,-,TRBJ1-1
CAISEARGQEYEQYF,TGTGCCATCAGTGAGGCCCGGGGACAGGAGTACGAGCAGTACTTC,TRBV10-3,-,TRBD1,TRBJ2-7
CASSRSGTGNTGELFF,TGTGCCAGCAGCCGGTCCGGGACAGGGAACACCGGGGAGCTGTTTTTT,TRBV4-2,-,TRBD1,TRBJ2-2
CAWSEMGAPEAFF,TGTGCCTGGAGCGAAATGGGGGCCCCTGAAGCTTTCTTT,TRBV30,-,-,TRBJ1-1
CASSVGGSTEAFF,TGTGCCAGCAGCGTAGGAGGGTCCACTGAAGCTTTCTTT,TRBV9,few,-,TRBJ1-1
CASSPPGGRKLFF,TGTGCCAGCAGCCCACCGGGGGGGAGGAAACTGTTTTTT,TRBV5-6,-,-,TRBJ1-4
CASTQVSGVSTDTQYF,TGTGCCAGCACCCAGGTCAGCGGGGTCAGCACAGATACGCAGTATTTT,TRBV25-1,-,TRBD2,TRBJ2-3
CASRGTGGTHSSGANVLTF,TGTGCCAGCAGGGGCACCGGGGGGACCCACTCCTCTGGGGCCAACGTCCTGACTTTC,TRBV9,-,TRBD2,TRBJ2-6
CASGLVIQGYTEAFF,TGTGCTAGTGGTTTGGTTATACAGGGGTACACTGAAGCTTTCTTT,TRBV12-5,-,TRBD1,TRBJ1-1
CASSLGASTGELFF,TGTGCCAGCAGCTTGGGAGCGAGCACCGGGGAGCTGTTTTTT,TRBV5-6,-,-,TRBJ2-2
CASSLSTGDGYTF,TGTGCCAGCAGTTTATCAACAGGGGATGGCTACACCTTC,TRBV28,-,TRBD1,TRBJ1-2
CASSALRQGSSYEQYF,TGCGCCAGCAGCGCCTTAAGACAGGGGTCTTCCTACGAGCAGTACTTC,TRBV5-1,-,TRBD1,TRBJ2-7